This TCR beta chain stems from a study of PD-1 blockade in classical Hodgkin lymphoma. Regarding time point: cycle 4 day 1 (C4D1), after 5 to 7 weeks of nivolumab. Every single patient, without exception, relapsed after autologous stem cell transplantation, and brentuximab vedotin exposure varied. Generated by immunoSEQ multiplex PCR, the TCRdb table keeps only in-frame clones and is missing some. The sample contains about 47,000 clones, 90% of which appear only once. The CDR3 length is 14 residues. Germline loops: CDR1 SQVTM, CDR2 ANQGSEA. V dropped 4 bases and J dropped 8 bases, with 17 bases sitting between them.

The sequences come from peripheral blood mononuclear cells (PBMCs), collected before the fourth cycle of nivolumab. J is TRBJ1-4 and V is TRBV29-1; D may be TRBD1 (5 bases). This clonotype was obtained from a human donor with classical Hodgkin lymphoma. The CDR3 loop reads CSVVPQGGGEKLFF. The CDR3 DNA sequence: TGCAGCGTTGTCCCCCAGGGAGGAGGGGAAAAACTGTTTTTT.